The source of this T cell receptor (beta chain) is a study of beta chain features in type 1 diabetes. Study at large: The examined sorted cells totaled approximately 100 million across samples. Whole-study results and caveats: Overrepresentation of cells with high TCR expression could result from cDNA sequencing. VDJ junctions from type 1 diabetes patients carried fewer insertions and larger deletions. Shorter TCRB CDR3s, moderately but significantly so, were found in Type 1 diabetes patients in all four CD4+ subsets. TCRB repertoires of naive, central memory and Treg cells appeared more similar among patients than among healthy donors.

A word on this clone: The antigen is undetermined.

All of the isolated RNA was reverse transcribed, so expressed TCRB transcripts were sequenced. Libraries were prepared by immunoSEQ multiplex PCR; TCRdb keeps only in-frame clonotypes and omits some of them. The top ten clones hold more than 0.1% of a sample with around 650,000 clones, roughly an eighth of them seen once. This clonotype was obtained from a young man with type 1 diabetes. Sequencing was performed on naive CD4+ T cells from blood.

For the CDR3, the DNA is TGTGCCAGCAGCGGAGGGACCTACTCTGGAAACACCATATATTTT. As protein: CASSGGTYSGNTIYF. The J gene is TRBJ1-3, the V gene TRBV9, with D tentatively TRBD1 (5 bases). Germline V gene data show CDR1 as SGDLS and CDR2 as YYNGEE. The CDR3 covers 15 residues. V was pared by 3 bases and J by 0 bases, with 10 bases between.